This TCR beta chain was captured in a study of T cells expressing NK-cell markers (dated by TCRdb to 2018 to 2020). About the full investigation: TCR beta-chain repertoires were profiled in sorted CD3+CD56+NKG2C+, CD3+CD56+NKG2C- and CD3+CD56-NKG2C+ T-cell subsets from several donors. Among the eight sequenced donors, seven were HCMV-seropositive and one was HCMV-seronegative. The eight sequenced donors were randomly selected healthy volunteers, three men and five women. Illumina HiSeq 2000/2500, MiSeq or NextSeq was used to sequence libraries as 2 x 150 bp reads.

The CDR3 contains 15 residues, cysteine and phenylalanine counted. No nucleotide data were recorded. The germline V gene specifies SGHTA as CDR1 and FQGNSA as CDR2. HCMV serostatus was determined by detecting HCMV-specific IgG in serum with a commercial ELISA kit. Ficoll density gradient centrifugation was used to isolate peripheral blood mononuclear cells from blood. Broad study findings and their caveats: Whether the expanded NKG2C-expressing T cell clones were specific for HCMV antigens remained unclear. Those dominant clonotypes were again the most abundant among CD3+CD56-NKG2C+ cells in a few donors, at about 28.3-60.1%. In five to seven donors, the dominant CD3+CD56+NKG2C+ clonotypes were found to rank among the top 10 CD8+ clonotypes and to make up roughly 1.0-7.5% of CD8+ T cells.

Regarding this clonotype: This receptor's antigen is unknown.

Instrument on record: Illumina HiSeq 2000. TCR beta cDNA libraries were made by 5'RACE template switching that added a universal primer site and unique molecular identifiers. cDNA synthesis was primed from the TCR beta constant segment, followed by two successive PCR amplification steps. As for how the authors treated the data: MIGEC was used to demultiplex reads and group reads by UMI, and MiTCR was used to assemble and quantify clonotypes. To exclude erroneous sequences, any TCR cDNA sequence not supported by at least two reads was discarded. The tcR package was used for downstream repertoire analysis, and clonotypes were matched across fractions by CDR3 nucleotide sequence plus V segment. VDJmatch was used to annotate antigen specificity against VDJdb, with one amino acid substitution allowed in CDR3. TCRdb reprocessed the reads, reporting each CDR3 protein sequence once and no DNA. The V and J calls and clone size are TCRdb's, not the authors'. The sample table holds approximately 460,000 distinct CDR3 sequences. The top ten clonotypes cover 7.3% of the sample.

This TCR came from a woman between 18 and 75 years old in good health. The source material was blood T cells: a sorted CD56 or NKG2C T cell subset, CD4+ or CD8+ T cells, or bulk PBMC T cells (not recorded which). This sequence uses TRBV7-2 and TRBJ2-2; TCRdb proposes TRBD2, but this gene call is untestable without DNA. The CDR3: CASSYLLAGPGELFF.